The present T cell receptor beta chain was sequenced within a study of OX40 agonist ivuxolimab in advanced cancers. Study context: With ivuxolimab, an agonistic anti-OX40 (CD134) antibody, patients were treated. Partial responses were seen in three patients, one with hepatocellular carcinoma and two with cutaneous melanoma.

The CDR3 spans 13 residues. Trimming cost V 0 bases and J 6 bases, with 6 bases left between them. Germline loops: CDR1 SGHRS, CDR2 YFSETQ. This clone showed up just once. No antigen is known for it. Clones were read by immunoSEQ multiplex PCR, and TCRdb kept only the in-frame ones, dropping some. This table holds under 80,000 clones, about 88% found once. Study-wide points: The study observed clonal expansion of CD4+ and CD8+ blood T cells by week 6 at 0.1 to 3.0 mg/kg.

The input for sequencing was CD4+ or CD8+ T cells sorted from blood, taken in a trial of the OX40 agonist ivuxolimab. This receptor was taken from an adult with an advanced solid tumor such as melanoma, head and neck, liver or kidney cancer. The chain employs TRBV5-1 and TRBJ2-2, with D uncertain. CDR3 in amino acids: CASSLARAGELFF. The CDR3 bases are TGCGCCAGCAGCTTGGCTAGGGCCGGGGAGCTGTTTTTT. Combining the CDR3 with reference TRBV5-1 and TRBJ2-2 gives the whole variable domain KAGVTQTPRYLIKTRGQQVTLSCSPISGHRSVSWYQQTPGQGLQFLFEYFSETQRNKGNFPGRFSGRQFSNSRSEMNVSTLELGDSALYLCASSLARAGELFFGEGSRLTVL.